One sample yielded the 25 T cell receptor beta chains listed below, sequenced in a study of blood T cell repertoires in COVID-19 (TCRdb year 2020). Library construction relied on the immunoSEQ multiplex PCR assay. TCRdb stores this immuneACCESS table with in-frame sequences only. Part of the clones is absent; in the studies checked, under half of the shortfall reflects unresolved V genes, and no reason is known for the rest. The table for this sample lists 150,000 to 200,000 clones; 70% to 90% of them were counted only once. Jointly, the top ten make up roughly 6% of the sample. Source material: peripheral blood. Receptors were obtained from a man aged 35 to 55 with active or convalescent COVID-19.

The chain has TRBV20-1 and TRBJ2-5, with D unclear. CDR3 length equals 15 residues. V lost 3 bases to trimming and J lost 2 bases, with 16 bases between them. Germline assignment: CDR1 DFQATT and CDR2 SNEGSKA (reference sequence). Here the CDR3 reads CSASPQVLSQETQYF. The DNA of the CDR3 is TGCAGTGCTAGTCCCCAGGTCCTGAGTCAAGAGACCCAGTACTTC.

Turning to this clone: This specimen includes other DNA sequences encoding the same CDR3. The chain is built from TRBV5-1 and TRBJ1-3, with no clear D. The CDR3 consists of 14 residues. Looked up from germline, CDR1 is SGHRS and CDR2 is YFSETQ. V lost 0 bases, J lost 1 base, and 5 bases lay in between. For the CDR3, the DNA is TGCGCCAGCAGCTTGGCCGGTTCTGGAAACACCATATATTTT. It encodes CASSLAGSGNTIYF.

The V and J genes are TRBV2 and TRBJ2-1; TRBD2 aligns across 7 bases. Germline V gene data show CDR1 as SNHLY and CDR2 as FYNNEI. The CDR3 has 19 residues. The V segment lost 6 bases and the J segment 7 bases; nucleotides outside the gene matches: 24. CDR3 DNA sequence: TGTGCCAGCAGGCTACGGCTAGCGGAGCAACAATGGGGAGGTAATGAGCAGTTCTTC. Protein: CASRLRLAEQQWGGNEQFF.

V gene TRBV30 combines with J gene TRBJ1-3, with 7 bases matching TRBD1. Germline V CDR1 and CDR2: GTSNPN, SVGIG (reference sequence). The V gene end was trimmed by 3 bases and the J gene end by 4 bases; junction bases not matched to a gene: 9. CDR3 length: 15 amino acids. CDR3 residues: CAWRKLQGPGNTIYF. The CDR3 bases are TGTGCCTGGAGAAAACTACAGGGGCCCGGAAACACCATATATTTT.

The V gene is TRBV9, the J gene TRBJ1-1, with 10 bases lining up with TRBD1. In germline, CDR1 is SGDLS, CDR2 YYNGEE. V shed 2 bases, J shed 3 bases, and the junction held 1 base outside the gene matches. This CDR3 is 14 amino acids long. Written as DNA, the CDR3 is TGTGCCAGCAGCGTGGGACAGGGGTACACTGAAGCTTTCTTT. Its translation is CASSVGQGYTEAFF.

This clone appeared a single time. The CDR3 DNA follows: TGCAGCGTTCTTGGGACAGGGAACGAGCAGTACTTC. It codes for CSVLGTGNEQYF. The chain joins TRBV29-1 to TRBJ2-7; 9 bases are a match to TRBD1. V shed 5 bases and J 5 bases; nucleotides not matched to a gene: 4. CDR3 length: 12 amino acids. CDR1 SQVTM and CDR2 ANQGSEA come from the germline V gene.

This chain uses TRBV20-1 with TRBJ1-4; TRBD1 aligns across 7 bases. This CDR3 is 13 amino acids long. Trimming removed 3 bases from V and 5 bases from J; junction bases left unmatched: 3. CDR1 is DFQATT and CDR2 is SNEGSKA in the germline V gene (reference sequence). CDR3 protein: CSASGTVNEKLFF. The CDR3 bases are TGCAGTGCTAGTGGGACAGTCAATGAAAAACTGTTTTTT.

The chain combines TRBV7-2 with TRBJ2-3; possible D gene TRBD2, 6 bases. Germline-derived CDR1 and CDR2 are SGHTA and FQGNSA. The V end was cut by 2 bases, the J end by 4 bases, with 13 bases between. The CDR3 extends over 15 amino acids. The CDR3 bases are TGTGCCAGCAGCTTACGGACGGGGGACGCAGATACGCAGTATTTT. Its protein product is CASSLRTGDADTQYF.

This clone has only a few counts. The rearrangement uses TRBV2 and TRBJ2-3, with 10 positions matching TRBD2. The germline CDR1 and CDR2 sequences are SNHLY and FYNNEI. CDR3 length: 16 residues. The V and J ends lost 5 bases and 1 base, in that order; junction bases with no gene match: 6. In DNA form, the CDR3 reads TGTGCCAGCAGTTTCCTAGCGGGGGCCCGCACAGATACGCAGTATTTT. Residues: CASSFLAGARTDTQYF. The variable domain in full, completed from reference TRBV2 and TRBJ2-3, reads EPEVTQTPSHQVTQMGQEVILRCVPISNHLYFYWYRQILGQKVEFLVSFYNNEISEKSEIFDDQFSVERPDGSNFTLKIRSTKLEDSAMYFCASSFLAGARTDTQYFGPGTRLTVL.

The genes are TRBV29-1 and TRBJ2-1; TRBD2 matches 9 bases. Germline CDR1 reads SQVTM; CDR2 reads ANQGSEA. Trimming cost V 6 bases and J 4 bases; bases outside gene matches: 10. The CDR3 is 15 amino acids. The CDR3 sequence is CSVTLSSGVYNEQFF. CDR3 sequence (DNA): TGCAGCGTGACCCTTTCTAGCGGGGTGTACAATGAGCAGTTCTTC.

The CDR3 DNA sequence: TGTGCCAGCAGCTACAGGGGGTTACTCTACGAGCAGTACTTC. It yields the protein CASSYRGLLYEQYF. J is TRBJ2-7 and V is TRBV3-1 (or the pseudogene TRBV3-2); 8 bases map to TRBD1. J lost 3 bases, V lost 5 bases, and 6 bases had no gene match. CDR1 and CDR2 from the germline V gene are LGHDT and YNNKEL (reference sequence). The CDR3 has 14 residues.

V gene TRBV5-1 combines with J gene TRBJ1-3; D uncertain. From germline, CDR1 is SGHRS and CDR2 YFSETQ. The length of the CDR3 is 15 residues. Trimming left V 0 bases short and J 0 bases short, with 7 bases between. CDR3 amino acids: CASSLDTISGNTIYF. The CDR3 bases are TGCGCCAGCAGCTTGGACACTATCTCTGGAAACACCATATATTTT.

The chain uses TRBV27 and TRBJ1-2; D is perhaps TRBD1 (6 bases). V lost 6 bases to trimming and J lost 7 bases, with 9 bases between them. CDR1 is MNHEY and CDR2 is SMNVEV in the germline V gene (reference sequence). The CDR3 is made up of 11 amino acids. In DNA form, the CDR3 reads TGTGCCAGCAGGAACAGGGCTGGCTACACCTTC. Translation gives CASRNRAGYTF.

This clone was found once. V and J are TRBV7-2 and TRBJ1-2, with TRBD1 matching 7 bases. Trimming removed 5 bases from V and 3 bases from J; junction bases left unmatched: 18. CDR1 SGHTA and CDR2 FQGNSA come from the germline V gene. The CDR3 consists of 18 residues. In DNA, the CDR3 is TGTGCCAGCAGCCGGACCGGAACAGGGGTTAATTTGGACTATGGCTACACCTTC. Translation: CASSRTGTGVNLDYGYTF. Filled out from reference TRBV7-2 and TRBJ1-2, the complete variable domain reads GAGVSQSPSNKVTEKGKDVELRCDPISGHTALYWYRQSLGQGLEFLIYFQGNSAPDKSGLPSDRFSAERTGGSVSTLTIQRTQQEDSAVYLCASSRTGTGVNLDYGYTFGSGTRLTVV.

V usage is TRBV18 and J usage is TRBJ2-2, with unresolved D. The V gene's germline CDR1 is KGHSH and CDR2 LQKENI. V was clipped by 0 bases and J by 0 bases, with 5 bases between them. There are 15 residues in the CDR3. CDR3 loop: CASSPPLPNTGELFF. DNA for the CDR3: TGTGCCAGCTCACCACCTCTACCGAACACCGGGGAGCTGTTTTTT. Using reference TRBV18 and TRBJ2-2 for the parts outside the CDR3, the full variable domain is NAGVMQNPRHLVRRRGQEARLRCSPMKGHSHVYWYRQLPEEGLKFMVYLQKENIIDESGMPKERFSAEFPKEGPSILRIQQVVRGDSAAYFCASSPPLPNTGELFFGEGSRLTVL.

The sample holds one count of this clone. J is TRBJ1-6 and V is TRBV4-2; TRBD1 matches 8 bases. V dropped 1 base and J dropped 7; count of bases not matched to a gene: 12. The CDR3 runs to 18 residues. Germline-derived CDR1 and CDR2 are LGHNA and YNFKEQ. DNA of the CDR3: TGTGCCAGCAGCCAAGTGCAACCAAGACAGGGGAGAAATTCACCCCTCCACTTT. This codes for CASSQVQPRQGRNSPLHF.

V gene TRBV9 combines with J gene TRBJ1-1; possibly TRBD1 for D (6 bases). This CDR3 has 17 residues. Germline lookup yields CDR1 SGDLS and CDR2 YYNGEE. Trimming cost V 0 bases and J 1 base, with 16 bases left between them. CDR3 region: CASSVDGQRRGNTEAFF. CDR3 bases: TGTGCCAGCAGCGTAGATGGACAGAGGAGAGGGAACACTGAAGCTTTCTTT.

This chain connects TRBV19 to TRBJ1-1; maybe TRBD1 (6 bases). The CDR3 spans 14 residues. Germline loops: CDR1 LNHDA, CDR2 SQIVND (reference sequence). The germline V and J ends were trimmed by 5 bases and 1 base, with 11 bases remaining between them. The CDR3 region is CASSPQGENTEAFF. The CDR3 DNA is TGTGCCAGTAGTCCACAGGGTGAGAACACTGAAGCTTTCTTT.

The chain recombines TRBV19 with TRBJ1-5; D remains ambiguous. CDR3 length: 15 amino acids. Germline V gene data show CDR1 as LNHDA and CDR2 as SQIVND (reference sequence). Trimming took off 5 bases at V and 0 bases at J, with 11 bases between the two ends. CDR3 nucleotides: TGTGCCAGTAGTGCCCGGAGGGATAGCAATCAGCCCCAGCATTTT. Amino acids: CASSARRDSNQPQHF. The full variable domain, in which reference TRBV19 and TRBJ1-5 provide the parts outside the CDR3, is DGGITQSPKYLFRKEGQNVTLSCEQNLNHDAMYWYRQDPGQGLRLIYYSQIVNDFQKGDIAEGYSVSREKKESFPLTVTSAQKNPTAFYLCASSARRDSNQPQHFGDGTRLSIL.

The chain joins TRBV6-5 to TRBJ1-5, with 10 bases fitting TRBD1. V trimming: 8 bases; J trimming: 0 bases; junction bases outside the gene matches: 4. Germline values: CDR1 MNHEY, CDR2 SVGAGI. The CDR3 contains 15 residues. The CDR3 loop reads CASRQGAYSNQPQHF. As DNA, the CDR3 is TGTGCCAGCCGACAGGGGGCTTATAGCAATCAGCCCCAGCATTTT.

The CDR3 DNA reads as TGTGCCAGCAGTTACTCGACAACCATCTCCTACGAGCAGTACTTC. Protein product: CASSYSTTISYEQYF. This chain links TRBV6-5 with TRBJ2-7, with D unresolved. Germline CDR1 is MNHEY and CDR2 is SVGAGI. The CDR3 length is 15 residues. V shed 0 bases and J shed 0 bases, with 9 bases lying between them.

The CDR3 region has the DNA TGTGCCTTGTCTCAGACTAGCGGATCTGGCGAGCAGTACTTC. This gives the protein CALSQTSGSGEQYF. The rearrangement links TRBV30 to TRBJ2-7; 9 positions match TRBD2. This CDR3 is built from 14 residues. CDR1 GTSNPN and CDR2 SVGIG come from the germline V gene (reference sequence). With 7 bases clipped from V and 6 bases from J, the junction kept 13 bases outside the gene matches.

This rearrangement joins TRBV5-6 to TRBJ2-2, with 11 bases fitting TRBD1. Germline V gene sequence: CDR1 SGHDT, CDR2 YYEEEE. This CDR3 has 15 amino acids. Trimming removed 2 bases from V and 4 bases from J; junction bases left unmatched: 1. The CDR3 region is CASSFGTGGTGELFF. CDR3 in DNA: TGTGCCAGCAGCTTCGGGACAGGGGGCACCGGGGAGCTGTTTTTT.

Here the CDR3 reads CASSLVSGSYTEAFF. In DNA, the CDR3 is TGCGCCAGCAGCTTGGTTTCCGGGAGCTACACTGAAGCTTTCTTT. V and J are TRBV5-1 and TRBJ1-1; D remains ambiguous. The germline V gene encodes CDR1 SGHRS and CDR2 YFSETQ. Trimming shortened V by 0 bases and J by 3 bases, and 12 bases separated the two germline ends. The length of the CDR3 is 15 residues. The full variable domain, with the rest looked up from reference TRBV5-1 and TRBJ1-1, is KAGVTQTPRYLIKTRGQQVTLSCSPISGHRSVSWYQQTPGQGLQFLFEYFSETQRNKGNFPGRFSGRQFSNSRSEMNVSTLELGDSALYLCASSLVSGSYTEAFFGQGTRLTVV.

This chain links TRBV28 with TRBJ2-3, with a weak D call TRBD2 (6 bases). With 6 bases removed from V and 2 bases from J, the gap between germline ends came to 12 bases. Germline V gene lookup returns CDR1 MDHEN and CDR2 SYDVKM. This CDR3 is 14 amino acids long. The CDR3 reads CASRMAGNTDTQYF. The CDR3 coding sequence is TGTGCCAGCAGGATGGCGGGGAACACAGATACGCAGTATTTT.